This TCR beta chain was captured in a study of blood T cell repertoires in COVID-19. Study information: Donors in the United States, Italy and Spain gave samples during acute or convalescent COVID-19. T cells, B-cell-depleted T cells, or PBMCs provided the cDNA or gDNA that served as material.

The V gene's germline CDR1 is MNHEY and CDR2 SVGAGI. V was trimmed by 6 bases and J by 6 bases, leaving 12 bases between them. The CDR3 extends over 12 amino acids. Per the study methods: Estimation of nucleated cell counts relied on the amplification of reference gene primers. Assay: immunoSEQ multiplex PCR; the TCRdb copy retains only in-frame clones and omits some. V and J calls and clone size are as listed in that table; D and trimming were resolved from the DNA. The table has approximately 280,000 clones, around 85% seen once; the top ten hold approximately 10%. This chain links TRBV6-5 with TRBJ2-7; tentative D call: TRBD2 (6 bases). The sequence was collected from a woman in her 70s with acute or convalescent COVID-19. Sequencing was performed on peripheral blood. The DNA for the CDR3 is TGTGCCAGCAGCGGAGGGCGGCGCGAGCAGTACTTC. Amino acid sequence: CASSGGRREQYF.